Listed below are T cell receptor beta chains from one sample, sequenced in a study of Ad26.COV2.S vaccination and SARS-CoV-2 variants. The assay was immunoSEQ multiplex PCR, and TCRdb's table has in-frame clones only and misses some. The table shows roughly 350,000 clones, with 88% occurring only once. The sample in question was peripheral blood, obtained in a trial of Ad26.COV2.S vaccine versus placebo. These receptors were collected from a person between 18 and 65 years old who received the Ad26.COV2.S COVID-19 vaccine or a placebo. Each CDR3 is given without its conserved first and last residue.

v_call cdr3_aa
TRBV27 ASRNLDGSEETQY
TRBV15 ATPAVSGANVLT
TRBV30 AWSGQAYGYT
TRBV6-5 ASSLQGSGAF
TRBV5-1 ASSLDYGAGNYGYT
TRBV7-6 ASSLETSGSPSPGGELF
TRBV9 ASSVRTGITDTQY
TRBV4-1 ASSQHGQLLEAF
TRBV7-2 ASSLRGPSYEQY
TRBV28 ASSLSALGTF
TRBV19 ASSIGTLDSNYGYT
TRBV30 AWSVLDISGELF
TRBV18 ASSLQENQPQH
TRBV9 ASSGTSGGHQETQY
TRBV29-1 SARPTGGYTGELF
TRBV6-5 ASRGPSNEKLF
TRBV7-3 ASSSRTGGSEKLF
TRBV5-4 ASSLTGFGSPLH
TRBV4-1 ASSIRGGYT
TRBV9 ASSPIPSSRSLPVGNEQF
TRBV7-2 ASSPRQGAHYGYT
TRBV7-2 ASSFNRDTPNTEAF
TRBV30 AWRDSISGNTIY
TRBV9 ASSPEGYLSGNTIY
TRBV7-3 ASSFTGGDYNEQF
TRBV5-6 ASRLGPQRGGFNEQF
TRBV27 ASRKAGTYQPQH
TRBV3-1/TRBV3-2 ASSHLAGSTDTQY
TRBV14 ASSSFDRGSNTEAF